Listed below are T cell receptor beta chains from one sample, sequenced in a study of neurological immune-mediated disorders. Using its own MiXCR run on the 5' RACE reads, TCRdb lists one record per CDR3 protein. The sample yields approximately 47,000 distinct CDR3 sequences, approximately 12% seen once. Sequenced: PBMCs. These receptors came from a male donor with HTLV-1-associated myelopathy (HAM/TSP). Each CDR3 is given without its conserved first and last residue. The size of a clone is reported for some rows only, either as once, few or many, or as a class for expanded clones.

j_call v_call clone_size cdr3_aa
TRBJ1-1 TRBV10-1 many ASSLRVDTEAF
TRBJ2-2 TRBV5-5 many ASSFNGEDTGELF
TRBJ2-1 TRBV10-3 once AISERTDGEQF
TRBJ2-1 TRBV4-3 many ASSQDWAGVNEQF
TRBJ2-7 TRBV6-2/TRBV6-3 many ASSLTRYEQY
TRBJ1-1 TRBV5-6 medium-sized ASSLAGVTEAF
TRBJ1-1 TRBV7-2 many ASSDRVFMNTEAF
TRBJ2-3 TRBV5-1 many ASSLGPGGSGPSGTQY
TRBJ2-5 TRBV5-5 - ASSPGLAAQTQY
TRBJ2-1 TRBV5-1 many ASSPSGQGYNEQF
TRBJ1-1 TRBV5-1 many ASSLAGFNTEAF
TRBJ2-1 TRBV5-1 - ASNLNDNEYF
TRBJ2-3 TRBV20-1 many SARLAVGQY
TRBJ2-7 TRBV6-2/TRBV6-3 many ASTYWDREYEQY
TRBJ2-4 TRBV24-1 many ATSDSGLAGGPSGAKNIQY